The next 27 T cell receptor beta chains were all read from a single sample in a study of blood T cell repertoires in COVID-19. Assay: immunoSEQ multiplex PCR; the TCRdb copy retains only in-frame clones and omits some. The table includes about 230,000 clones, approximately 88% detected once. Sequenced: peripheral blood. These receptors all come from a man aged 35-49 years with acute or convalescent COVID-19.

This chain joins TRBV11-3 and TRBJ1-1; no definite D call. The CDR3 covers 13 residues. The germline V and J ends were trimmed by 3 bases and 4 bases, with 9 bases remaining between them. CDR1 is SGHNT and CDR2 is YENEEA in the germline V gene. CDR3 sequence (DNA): TGTGCCAGCAGCTTGGCTAGGAGCACTGAAGCTTTCTTT. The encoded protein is CASSLARSTEAFF.

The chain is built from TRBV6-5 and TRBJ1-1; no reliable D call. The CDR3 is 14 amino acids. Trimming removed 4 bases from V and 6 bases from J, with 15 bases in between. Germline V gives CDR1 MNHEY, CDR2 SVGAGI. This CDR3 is CASSLSREVPEAFF. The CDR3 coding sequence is TGTGCCAGCAGTTTGAGTAGGGAGGTCCCTGAAGCTTTCTTT.

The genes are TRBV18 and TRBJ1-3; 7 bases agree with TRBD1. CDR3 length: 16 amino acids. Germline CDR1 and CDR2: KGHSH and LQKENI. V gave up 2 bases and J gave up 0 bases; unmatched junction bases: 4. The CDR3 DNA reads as TGTGCCAGCTCACCAGACAGGGTTAGCTCTGGAAACACCATATATTTT. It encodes CASSPDRVSSGNTIYF.

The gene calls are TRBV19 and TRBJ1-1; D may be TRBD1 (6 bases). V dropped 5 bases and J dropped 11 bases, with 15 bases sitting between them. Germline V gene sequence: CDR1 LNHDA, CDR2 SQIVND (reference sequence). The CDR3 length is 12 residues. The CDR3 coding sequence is TGTGCCAGTAGTCCGGACAGTTCCAGGGCTTTCTTT. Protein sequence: CASSPDSSRAFF.

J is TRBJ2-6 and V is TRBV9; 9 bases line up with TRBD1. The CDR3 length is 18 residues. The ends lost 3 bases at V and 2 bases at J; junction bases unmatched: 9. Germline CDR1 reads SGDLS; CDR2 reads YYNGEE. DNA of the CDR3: TGTGCCAGCAGCGCTAAACGGACAGGGGAGGCTGGGGCCAACGTCCTGACTTTC. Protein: CASSAKRTGEAGANVLTF.

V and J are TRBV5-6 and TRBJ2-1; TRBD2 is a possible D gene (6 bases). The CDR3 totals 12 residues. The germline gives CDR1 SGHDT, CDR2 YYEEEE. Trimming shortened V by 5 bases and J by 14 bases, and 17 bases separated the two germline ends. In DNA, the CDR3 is TGTGCCAGCAGGCTTAGCGGTATCGGGGAGTTCTTC. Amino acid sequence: CASRLSGIGEFF.

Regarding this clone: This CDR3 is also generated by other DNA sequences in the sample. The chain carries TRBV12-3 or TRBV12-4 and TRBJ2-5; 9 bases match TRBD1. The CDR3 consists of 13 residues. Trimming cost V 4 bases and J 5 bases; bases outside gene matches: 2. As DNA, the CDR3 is TGTGCCAGCAGTTCTGGGACAGGGGAGACCCAGTACTTC. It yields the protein CASSSGTGETQYF.

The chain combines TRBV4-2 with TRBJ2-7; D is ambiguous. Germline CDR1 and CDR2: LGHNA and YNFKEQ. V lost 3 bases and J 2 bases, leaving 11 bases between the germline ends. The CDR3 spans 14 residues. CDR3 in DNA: TGTGCCAGCAGCCAGGGCGATCGTCCCTACGAGCAGTACTTC. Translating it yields CASSQGDRPYEQYF.

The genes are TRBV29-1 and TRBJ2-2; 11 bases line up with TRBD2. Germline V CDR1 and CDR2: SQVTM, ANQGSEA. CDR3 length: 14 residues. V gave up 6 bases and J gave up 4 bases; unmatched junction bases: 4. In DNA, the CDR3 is TGCAGCGTCAATAGCGGGAGGGCCACCGGGGAGCTGTTTTTT. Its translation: CSVNSGRATGELFF.

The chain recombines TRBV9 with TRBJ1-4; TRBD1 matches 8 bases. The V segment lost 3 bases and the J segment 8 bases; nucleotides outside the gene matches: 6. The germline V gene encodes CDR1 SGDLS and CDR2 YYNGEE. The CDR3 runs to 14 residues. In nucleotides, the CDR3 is TGTGCCAGCAGCGCTTCAGGGGGCGCCGAAAAACTGTTTTTT. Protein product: CASSASGGAEKLFF.

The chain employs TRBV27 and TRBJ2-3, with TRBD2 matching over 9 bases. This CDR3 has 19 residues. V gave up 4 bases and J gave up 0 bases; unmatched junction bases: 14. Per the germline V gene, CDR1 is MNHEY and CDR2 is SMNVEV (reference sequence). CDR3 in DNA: TGTGCCAGCAGTTCGAACAGGAGAAGACTAGCGGAAAGCACAGATACGCAGTATTTT. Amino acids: CASSSNRRRLAESTDTQYF.

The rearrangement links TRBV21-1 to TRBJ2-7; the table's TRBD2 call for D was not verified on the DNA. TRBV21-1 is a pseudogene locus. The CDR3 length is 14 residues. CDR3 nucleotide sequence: TGTGCCAGCAGCAGCGGCGGGAGCAGGGACGAGCAGTACTTC. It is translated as CASSSGGSRDEQYF.

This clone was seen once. This CDR3 is CAIRGIADYNEQFF. The CDR3 DNA sequence: TGTGCCATCAGGGGGATAGCGGACTACAATGAGCAGTTCTTC. V gene TRBV10-3 combines with J gene TRBJ2-1; a possible D gene is TRBD2 (6 bases). Per germline, CDR1 ENHRY and CDR2 SYGVKD. CDR3 length: 14 residues. Trimming left V 6 bases short and J 3 bases short, with 12 bases between.

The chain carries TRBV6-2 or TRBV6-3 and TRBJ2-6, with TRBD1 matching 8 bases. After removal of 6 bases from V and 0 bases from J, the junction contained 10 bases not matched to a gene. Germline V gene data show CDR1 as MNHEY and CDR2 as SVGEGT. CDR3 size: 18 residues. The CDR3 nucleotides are TGTGCCAGCAGCATCTTACAGGGGGAAGGCTCTGGGGCCAACGTCCTGACTTTC. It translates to CASSILQGEGSGANVLTF.

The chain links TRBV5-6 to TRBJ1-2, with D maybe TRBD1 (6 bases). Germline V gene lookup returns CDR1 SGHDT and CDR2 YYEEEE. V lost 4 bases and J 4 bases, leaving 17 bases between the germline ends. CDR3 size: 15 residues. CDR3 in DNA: TGTGCCAGCAGCCTGACAGGCCTGAGGACCTATGGCTACACCTTC. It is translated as CASSLTGLRTYGYTF.

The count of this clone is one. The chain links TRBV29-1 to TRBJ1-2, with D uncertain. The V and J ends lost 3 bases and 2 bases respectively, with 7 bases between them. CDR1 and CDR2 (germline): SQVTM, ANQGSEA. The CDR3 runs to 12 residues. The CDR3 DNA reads TGCAGCGTTGATTCAGTAAACTATGGCTACACCTTC. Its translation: CSVDSVNYGYTF.

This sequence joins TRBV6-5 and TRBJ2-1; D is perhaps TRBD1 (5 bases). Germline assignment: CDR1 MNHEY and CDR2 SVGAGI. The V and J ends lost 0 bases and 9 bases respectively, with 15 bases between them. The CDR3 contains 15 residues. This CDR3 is CASSYSRTLVSEQFF. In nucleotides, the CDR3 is TGTGCCAGCAGTTACTCCCGGACACTGGTTAGTGAGCAGTTCTTC.

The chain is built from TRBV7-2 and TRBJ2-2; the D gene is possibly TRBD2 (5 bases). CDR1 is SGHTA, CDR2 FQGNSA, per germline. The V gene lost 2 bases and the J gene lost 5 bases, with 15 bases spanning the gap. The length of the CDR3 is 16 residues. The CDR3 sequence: CASSLRGGTGTGELFF. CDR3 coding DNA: TGTGCCAGCAGCTTACGTGGAGGAACGGGAACCGGGGAGCTGTTTTTT.

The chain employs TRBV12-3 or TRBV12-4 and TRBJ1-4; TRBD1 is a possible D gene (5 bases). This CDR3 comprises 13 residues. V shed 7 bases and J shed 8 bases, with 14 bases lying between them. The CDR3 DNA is TGTGCCAGCAACCGACGGGGGGACGAAAAACTGTTTTTT. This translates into CASNRRGDEKLFF.

In DNA form, the CDR3 reads TGTGCCAGCAGTTTTAAGAGCAACTATGGCTACACCTTC. Amino acids: CASSFKSNYGYTF. The rearrangement links TRBV12-3 or TRBV12-4 to TRBJ1-2; D call uncertain. The ends were cut back, 3 bases at V and 2 bases at J, with 7 bases in the middle. This CDR3 spans 13 amino acids.

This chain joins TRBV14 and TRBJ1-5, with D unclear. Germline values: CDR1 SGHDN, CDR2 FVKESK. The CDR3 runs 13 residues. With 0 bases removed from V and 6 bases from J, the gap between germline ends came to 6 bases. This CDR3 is CASSQDAVQPQHF. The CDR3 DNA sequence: TGTGCCAGCAGCCAAGATGCGGTTCAGCCCCAGCATTTT.

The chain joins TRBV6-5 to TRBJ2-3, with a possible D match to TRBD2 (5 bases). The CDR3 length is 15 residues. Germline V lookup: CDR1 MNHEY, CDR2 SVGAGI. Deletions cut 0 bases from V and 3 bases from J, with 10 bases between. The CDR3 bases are TGTGCCAGCAGTTACTCCGGGGAGCCGACAGATACGCAGTATTTT. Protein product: CASSYSGEPTDTQYF.

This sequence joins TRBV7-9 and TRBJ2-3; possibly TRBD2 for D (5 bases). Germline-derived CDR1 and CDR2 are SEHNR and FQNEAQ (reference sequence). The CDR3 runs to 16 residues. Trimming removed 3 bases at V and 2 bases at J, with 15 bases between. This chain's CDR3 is CASSLDSLGHTDTQYF. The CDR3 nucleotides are TGTGCCAGCAGCTTGGACTCCCTAGGGCACACAGATACGCAGTATTTT.

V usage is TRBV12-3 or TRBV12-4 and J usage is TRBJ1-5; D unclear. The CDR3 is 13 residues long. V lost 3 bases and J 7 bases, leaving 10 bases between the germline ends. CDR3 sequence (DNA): TGTGCCAGCAGTTTCACGGGAGGGCAGCCCCAGCATTTT. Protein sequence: CASSFTGGQPQHF.

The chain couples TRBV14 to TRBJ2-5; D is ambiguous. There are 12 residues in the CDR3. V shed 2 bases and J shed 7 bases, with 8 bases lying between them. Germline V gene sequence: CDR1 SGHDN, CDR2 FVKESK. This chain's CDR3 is CASSQPTGTQYF. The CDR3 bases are TGTGCCAGCAGCCAACCGACGGGGACCCAGTACTTC.

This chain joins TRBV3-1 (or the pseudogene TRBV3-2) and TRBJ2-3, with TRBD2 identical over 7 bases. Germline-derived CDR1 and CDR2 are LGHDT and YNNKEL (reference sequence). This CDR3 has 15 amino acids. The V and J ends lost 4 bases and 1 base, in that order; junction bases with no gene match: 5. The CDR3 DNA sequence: TGTGCCAGCAGCCCCTTGGGGGGGTGCACAGATACGCAGTATTTT. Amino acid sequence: CASSPLGGCTDTQYF.

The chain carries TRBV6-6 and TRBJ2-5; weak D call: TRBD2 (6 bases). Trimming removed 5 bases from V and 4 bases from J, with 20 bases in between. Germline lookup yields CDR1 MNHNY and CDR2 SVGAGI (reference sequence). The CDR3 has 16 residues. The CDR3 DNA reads TGTGCCAGCAGTCCGCCCCTTGGGACTGGGGGAGAGACCCAGTACTTC. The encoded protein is CASSPPLGTGGETQYF.